These 9 T cell receptor beta chains were sequenced from one sample in a study of regulatory T cells in long-lasting Graves disease. Time point defined: persistent/refractory GD, antithyroid drugs over 5 years with positive TRAb. The TCR library was made from RNA that had been extracted from PBMCs in TRIzol. CDR3-region Arm-PCR and iRepertoire HTBI primers produced the TCR beta libraries. TCRdb redid the calling of the multiplex PCR reads with MiXCR, one entry per CDR3 protein. The data show 400,000 to 500,000 distinct CDR3 sequences, roughly 21% seen once. Sequencing used peripheral blood mononuclear cells (PBMCs), obtained when the disease was refractory, from a patient treated with antithyroid drugs. Receptors originate from a female donor with Graves disease.

The chain links TRBV7-9 to TRBJ2-6; no firm D call. V shed 5 bases and J shed 0 bases, with 8 bases lying between them. CDR3 size: 15 residues. CDR1 and CDR2 from the germline V gene are SEHNR and FQNEAQ (reference sequence). The DNA of the CDR3 is TGTGCCAGCAGCCAATCAGGCTCTGGGGCCAACGTCCTGACTTTC. Protein product: CASSQSGSGANVLTF.

This clonotype was seen many times. This chain connects TRBV28 to TRBJ2-5; no clear D gene. CDR3 length equals 14 residues. Trimming cost V 6 bases and J 5 bases, with 16 bases left between them. Germline V lookup: CDR1 MDHEN, CDR2 SYDVKM. The CDR3, as DNA: TGTGCCAGCAGCCCCTTGACGATCCAGGAGACCCAGTACTTC. This translates into CASSPLTIQETQYF.

This clonotype occurred many times. The chain couples TRBV12-3 or TRBV12-4 to TRBJ1-5; weak D call: TRBD1 (6 bases). Trimming removed 5 bases at V and 6 bases at J, with 14 bases between. The CDR3 has 14 amino acids. For the CDR3, the DNA is TGTGCCAGCAGTCGACAGGACGGAAGTCAGCCCCAGCATTTT. It encodes CASSRQDGSQPQHF.

This clonotype was picked up one time. The chain joins TRBV6-1 to TRBJ2-1, with 8 positions matching TRBD2. Per the germline V gene, CDR1 is MNHNS and CDR2 is SASEGT. The trim removed 9 bases at V and 7 bases at J, leaving 17 bases unmatched. The CDR3 is 16 amino acids. In nucleotides, the CDR3 is TGTGCCAGTGGCTCTAGAGAAGCGGGAGTTTGGAATGAGCAGTTCTTC. This sequence encodes CASGSREAGVWNEQFF.

This clonotype was counted between two and nine times. The J gene is TRBJ1-2, the V gene TRBV5-4; D not certain. The V end lost 1 base, the J end lost 11 bases, and 9 bases lay between the germline ends. The CDR3 is 11 residues long. CDR1 and CDR2 (germline): SGHNT, YYREEE (reference sequence). The CDR3 reads CASSLNSVYTF. CDR3 nucleotide sequence: TGTGCCAGCAGCTTGAACAGTGTATACACCTTC.

This clonotype was found once. Since a much larger clone is just one base distant, this may be a read error. The V and J genes are TRBV7-2 and TRBJ2-7; 7 nucleotides agree with TRBD2. The germline CDR1 and CDR2 sequences are SGHTA and FQGNSA. This CDR3 contains 15 residues. V was clipped by 1 base and J by 2 bases; unmatched bases: 5. The CDR3 sequence is CASSLVVGTTYEQYF. The CDR3 DNA is TGTGCCAGCAGCTTAGTGGTCGGGACTACCTACGAGCAGTACTTC.

This chain links TRBV30 with TRBJ2-7; D may be TRBD2 (6 bases). Germline CDR1 and CDR2: GTSNPN and SVGIG (reference sequence). V was pared by 4 bases and J by 6 bases, with 13 bases between. This CDR3 spans 12 amino acids. The CDR3 DNA sequence: TGTGCCTGGAATAGCGGCCGTGTCGAGCAGTACTTC. This sequence encodes CAWNSGRVEQYF.

This clonotype was seen ten or more times. This chain joins TRBV7-9 and TRBJ1-2; D may be TRBD1 (5 bases). Germline-derived CDR1 and CDR2 are SEHNR and FQNEAQ (reference sequence). Trimming cost V 5 bases and J 3 bases, with 13 bases left between them. The length of the CDR3 is 14 residues. In DNA, the CDR3 is TGTGCCAGCAGCCCAATCAGGGAAGACTATGGCTACACCTTC. Its translation is CASSPIREDYGYTF. The variable domain in full, completed from reference TRBV7-9 and TRBJ1-2, reads DTGVSQNPRHKITKRGQNVTFRCDPISEHNRLYWYRQTLGQGPEFLTYFQNEAQLEKSRLLSDRFSAERPKGSFSTLEIQRTEQGDSAMYLCASSPIREDYGYTFGSGTRLTVV.

The sample holds a few counts of this clonotype. Its ends do not fully match the called genes, so a read error is possible. This chain joins TRBV7-9 and TRBJ1-2, with D hard to call. Germline V lookup: CDR1 SEHNR, CDR2 FQNEAQ (reference sequence). This CDR3 contains 15 residues. CDR3 sequence reads: CVSSLHERYSYGYTF. For the CDR3, the DNA is TGTGTCAGCAGCTTACATGAACGGTACAGCTATGGCTACACCTTC.